Listed below are T cell receptor beta chains from one sample, sequenced in a study of cytomegalovirus exposure and HLA in healthy donors. Method: immunoSEQ multiplex PCR; TCRdb's copy keeps in-frame clones and lacks some. The sample records about 67,000 clones, 65% to 70% being singletons. The sequenced sample was PBMCs. The receptors were gathered from a woman younger than 45 in good health and CMV-seronegative. Both conserved end residues are part of each CDR3. A D gene is named only where the DNA matches it firmly. Only some rows state a clone size, as once, few, many or a class for expanded clones.

j_call: TRBJ2-1
d_call: .
clone_size: .
v_call: TRBV6-5
cdr3_nt: TGTGCCAGCAGCGCCACAGGGTACAATGAGCAGTTCTTC
cdr3_aa: CASSATGYNEQFF

j_call: TRBJ1-4
d_call: TRBD1
clone_size: .
v_call: TRBV12-5
cdr3_nt: TGTGCTAGTGGTTTGACCGGACAGGACCGGAGTGAAAAACTGTTTTTT
cdr3_aa: CASGLTGQDRSEKLFF

j_call: TRBJ2-6
d_call: .
clone_size: .
v_call: TRBV19
cdr3_nt: TGTGCCAGTAGTGAGTCCCCGGGATCTCGGACCAACGTCCTGACTTTC
cdr3_aa: CASSESPGSRTNVLTF

j_call: TRBJ2-7
d_call: TRBD1
clone_size: .
v_call: TRBV7-6
cdr3_nt: TGTGCCAGCAGCAACACCCGGGACAGGATTACCTACGAGCAGTACTTC
cdr3_aa: CASSNTRDRITYEQYF

j_call: TRBJ1-3
d_call: .
clone_size: .
v_call: TRBV6-6
cdr3_nt: TGTGCCAGCAGTCAGGGCCGCGGAAACACCATATATTTT
cdr3_aa: CASSQGRGNTIYF

j_call: TRBJ1-5
d_call: TRBD1
clone_size: .
v_call: TRBV4-3
cdr3_nt: TGCGCCAGCAGCCAGAGAGACAGGGCGGCGAAGCCCCAGCATTTT
cdr3_aa: CASSQRDRAAKPQHF

j_call: TRBJ2-5
d_call: .
clone_size: .
v_call: TRBV2
cdr3_nt: TGTGCCAGCGGCGGCGGGACTTTGGGTTGGACCCAGTACTTC
cdr3_aa: CASGGGTLGWTQYF

j_call: TRBJ2-2
d_call: TRBD1
clone_size: .
v_call: TRBV10-3
cdr3_nt: TGTGCCGCGGGCCAGGGACAGACGAACACCGGGGAGCTGTTTTTT
cdr3_aa: CAAGQGQTNTGELFF

j_call: TRBJ2-1
d_call: TRBD1
clone_size: once
v_call: TRBV5-4
cdr3_nt: TGTGCCAGCACCTCAAGGACAGGACACTACAATGAGCAGTTCTTC
cdr3_aa: CASTSRTGHYNEQFF

j_call: TRBJ2-1
d_call: TRBD2
clone_size: .
v_call: TRBV7-3
cdr3_nt: TGTGCCAGCACCTCCCCGACTAGCGGGGGGAATAATGAGCAGTTCTTC
cdr3_aa: CASTSPTSGGNNEQFF

j_call: TRBJ1-1
d_call: TRBD1
clone_size: few
v_call: TRBV19
cdr3_nt: TGTGCCAGTAGCCGAGGACAGGGGGTTCTGAACACTGAAGCTTTCTTT
cdr3_aa: CASSRGQGVLNTEAFF

j_call: TRBJ2-3
d_call: .
clone_size: .
v_call: TRBV5-1
cdr3_nt: TGCGCCAGCAACACTGAGGGCGCAGCAGATACGCAGTATTTT
cdr3_aa: CASNTEGAADTQYF

j_call: TRBJ2-1
d_call: .
clone_size: .
v_call: TRBV29-1
cdr3_nt: TGCAGCGTTGTTCGCGGGGTTGAGCAGTTCTTC
cdr3_aa: CSVVRGVEQFF

j_call: TRBJ1-1
d_call: .
clone_size: .
v_call: TRBV4-3
cdr3_nt: TGCGCCAGCAGCAGCGGGACCCTGAACACTGAAGCTTTCTTT
cdr3_aa: CASSSGTLNTEAFF

j_call: TRBJ2-7
d_call: TRBD2
clone_size: few
v_call: TRBV28
cdr3_nt: TGTGCCAGCACCCCGAGCGGGGGCGCGCCTCCCGAGCAGTACTTC
cdr3_aa: CASTPSGGAPPEQYF

j_call: TRBJ1-1
d_call: .
clone_size: .
v_call: TRBV6-5
cdr3_nt: TGTGCCAGCCCCCCGCCGGACAGGAACACTGAAGCTTTCTTT
cdr3_aa: CASPPPDRNTEAFF

j_call: TRBJ2-5
d_call: TRBD2
clone_size: .
v_call: TRBV5-1
cdr3_nt: TGCGCCAGCAGCTTAGCGGGGGGCTCGGAGGGCCAGTACTTC
cdr3_aa: CASSLAGGSEGQYF

j_call: TRBJ2-3
d_call: .
clone_size: .
v_call: TRBV7-3
cdr3_nt: TGTGCCAGCAGCTTAGGGGGGGGGCCTGGAGATACGCAGTATTTT
cdr3_aa: CASSLGGGPGDTQYF

j_call: TRBJ1-4
d_call: .
clone_size: .
v_call: TRBV7-9
cdr3_nt: TGTGCCAGCAGCTTAGACCGGGGGTTGTATGATGAAAAACTGTTTTTT
cdr3_aa: CASSLDRGLYDEKLFF

j_call: TRBJ2-3
d_call: TRBD1
clone_size: .
v_call: TRBV2
cdr3_nt: TGTGCCAGCCCCGCGGGACAGGGTATAACAGATACGCAGTATTTT
cdr3_aa: CASPAGQGITDTQYF

j_call: TRBJ2-1
d_call: .
clone_size: .
v_call: TRBV6-4
cdr3_nt: TGTGCCAGCAGTGAAGGTTTAGGAGTCGGGGTCAATGAGCAGTTCTTC
cdr3_aa: CASSEGLGVGVNEQFF

j_call: TRBJ2-7
d_call: TRBD2
clone_size: few
v_call: TRBV30
cdr3_nt: TGTGCCTGGAGCGGGGGGTGGGGACGCGAGCAGTACTTC
cdr3_aa: CAWSGGWGREQYF

j_call: TRBJ2-7
d_call: .
clone_size: .
v_call: TRBV4-1
cdr3_nt: TGCGCCAGCAGCCAAGCCCTACCCTACGAGCAGTACTTC
cdr3_aa: CASSQALPYEQYF

j_call: TRBJ1-6
d_call: .
clone_size: .
v_call: TRBV7-3
cdr3_nt: TGTGCCAGCAGCTTATTAGGCAGGGCTTCACCCCTCCACTTT
cdr3_aa: CASSLLGRASPLHF

j_call: TRBJ2-7
d_call: .
clone_size: .
v_call: TRBV12-2
cdr3_nt: TGTGCAAGTCGCTTAGTGTACAGGGCGAAGGAGCCCTCCTACGAGCAGTACTTC
cdr3_aa: CASRLVYRAKEPSYEQYF

j_call: TRBJ2-3
d_call: .
clone_size: .
v_call: TRBV4-1
cdr3_nt: TGCGCCAGCAGCCTATTGGGGGGAAGCACAGATACGCAGTATTTT
cdr3_aa: CASSLLGGSTDTQYF

j_call: TRBJ1-4
d_call: .
clone_size: .
v_call: TRBV25-1
cdr3_nt: TGTGCCAGCAAAGTTGGGCCAGACCCTGATGAAAAACTGTTTTTT
cdr3_aa: CASKVGPDPDEKLFF

j_call: TRBJ1-2
d_call: TRBD1
clone_size: .
v_call: TRBV2
cdr3_nt: TGTGCCAGCAGACTACAGGGGAACGGCTACACCTTC
cdr3_aa: CASRLQGNGYTF

j_call: TRBJ2-1
d_call: TRBD2
clone_size: .
v_call: TRBV11-3
cdr3_nt: TGTGCCAGCAGCCTCGGACTAGCGGGGGGTTTTGAGCAGTTCTTC
cdr3_aa: CASSLGLAGGFEQFF

j_call: TRBJ2-3
d_call: .
clone_size: .
v_call: TRBV13
cdr3_nt: TGTGCCAGCAGCCAGGGGGGCAGGGGTACAGATACGCAGTATTTT
cdr3_aa: CASSQGGRGTDTQYF

j_call: TRBJ1-5
d_call: .
clone_size: once
v_call: TRBV28
cdr3_nt: TGTGCCAGCAGTTTGGCAGGGATCCAGCCCCAGCATTTT
cdr3_aa: CASSLAGIQPQHF

j_call: TRBJ2-7
d_call: TRBD2
clone_size: .
v_call: TRBV30
cdr3_nt: TGTGCCTGGAGATTAGCGGGGGGGCGCGACGAGCAGTACTTC
cdr3_aa: CAWRLAGGRDEQYF

j_call: TRBJ2-7
d_call: .
clone_size: .
v_call: TRBV10-1
cdr3_nt: TGCGCCAGCAGTGACGGAGACGAGCAGTACTTC
cdr3_aa: CASSDGDEQYF

j_call: TRBJ2-5
d_call: TRBD1
clone_size: .
v_call: TRBV5-1
cdr3_nt: TGCGCCAGCAAGGGGACAGGGGGGCAAGAGACCCAGTACTTC
cdr3_aa: CASKGTGGQETQYF

j_call: TRBJ2-5
d_call: TRBD1
clone_size: .
v_call: TRBV9
cdr3_nt: TGTGCCAGCAGCAGAGACAGGGGGGAGGAGACCCAGTACTTC
cdr3_aa: CASSRDRGEETQYF

j_call: TRBJ2-3
d_call: .
clone_size: few
v_call: TRBV7-2
cdr3_nt: TGTGCCAGCAGCTCCCCGACTACTAGCACAGATACGCAGTATTTT
cdr3_aa: CASSSPTTSTDTQYF

j_call: TRBJ1-6
d_call: TRBD1
clone_size: many
v_call: TRBV2
cdr3_nt: TGTGCCAGCAGTGCGGAGGGACAGGGGGCTTCACCCCTCCACTTT
cdr3_aa: CASSAEGQGASPLHF

j_call: TRBJ2-5
d_call: TRBD2
clone_size: .
v_call: TRBV13
cdr3_nt: TGTGCCAGCAGCCATCCGGGCGGGGGAAGCCAAGAGACCCAGTACTTC
cdr3_aa: CASSHPGGGSQETQYF

j_call: TRBJ2-3
d_call: TRBD1
clone_size: .
v_call: TRBV7-9
cdr3_nt: TGTGCCAGCAGCTTCGACCCGGGACAGGGGAATACGCAGTATTTT
cdr3_aa: CASSFDPGQGNTQYF

j_call: TRBJ2-5
d_call: TRBD2
clone_size: .
v_call: TRBV29-1
cdr3_nt: TGCAGCGTGCGGAGCGGGGGCCCACAAGAGACCCAGTACTTC
cdr3_aa: CSVRSGGPQETQYF

j_call: TRBJ2-1
d_call: TRBD2
clone_size: .
v_call: TRBV28
cdr3_nt: TGTGCCATCAGAGCGGGGGGGAAGAATGAGCAGTTCTTC
cdr3_aa: CAIRAGGKNEQFF

j_call: TRBJ1-2
d_call: TRBD1
clone_size: .
v_call: TRBV9
cdr3_nt: TGTGCCAGCAGCGCCACACTACAGGGGAACTATGGCTACACCTTC
cdr3_aa: CASSATLQGNYGYTF

j_call: TRBJ1-6
d_call: .
clone_size: .
v_call: TRBV9
cdr3_nt: TGTGCCAGCAGCGCAGGGAACTATAATTCACCCCTCCACTTT
cdr3_aa: CASSAGNYNSPLHF

j_call: TRBJ2-5
d_call: .
clone_size: .
v_call: TRBV2
cdr3_nt: TGTGCCAGCAGGCCCAGGGGCGGGGAGACCCAGTACTTC
cdr3_aa: CASRPRGGETQYF

j_call: TRBJ2-3
d_call: TRBD2
clone_size: .
v_call: TRBV5-1
cdr3_nt: TGCGCCAGCAGCCGGAATAGCGGGGGGGTCACAGATACGCAGTATTTT
cdr3_aa: CASSRNSGGVTDTQYF

j_call: TRBJ2-3
d_call: .
clone_size: .
v_call: TRBV6-5
cdr3_nt: TGTGCCATCAGTGAGTCGGGTTACACAGATACGCAGTATTTT
cdr3_aa: CAISESGYTDTQYF

j_call: TRBJ2-3
d_call: TRBD2
clone_size: .
v_call: TRBV4-1
cdr3_nt: TGCGCCAGCAGCCAAGCGGGGGGGCAAGATACGCAGTATTTT
cdr3_aa: CASSQAGGQDTQYF

j_call: TRBJ2-7
d_call: .
clone_size: .
v_call: TRBV23-1
cdr3_nt: TGCGCCAGCAAGGGGGACGCCTTCACCGAGCAGTACTTC
cdr3_aa: CASKGDAFTEQYF

j_call: TRBJ2-1
d_call: TRBD2
clone_size: few
v_call: TRBV7-2
cdr3_nt: TGTGCCAGCAGCCCCGCGGCAAGCGGGGGTATCTATGAGCAGTTCTTC
cdr3_aa: CASSPAASGGIYEQFF

j_call: TRBJ2-3
d_call: TRBD2
clone_size: once
v_call: TRBV11-2
cdr3_nt: TGTGCCAGCAGTAGTAGCGGGGGTTCGACAGATACGCAGTATTTT
cdr3_aa: CASSSSGGSTDTQYF

j_call: TRBJ1-5
d_call: .
clone_size: few
v_call: TRBV4-1
cdr3_nt: TGCGCCAGCAGCCAACGGTCTAGCAATCAGCCCCAGCATTTT
cdr3_aa: CASSQRSSNQPQHF

j_call: TRBJ2-3
d_call: .
clone_size: .
v_call: TRBV5-1
cdr3_nt: TGCGCCAGCGGCCGGGACATCAGGGATCGTCCTAGCACAGATACGCAGTATTTT
cdr3_aa: CASGRDIRDRPSTDTQYF

j_call: TRBJ2-1
d_call: .
clone_size: .
v_call: TRBV30
cdr3_nt: TGTGCCTGGAGTAGAACAGGGCTCGATGAGCAGTTCTTC
cdr3_aa: CAWSRTGLDEQFF

j_call: TRBJ2-7
d_call: TRBD2
clone_size: .
v_call: TRBV4-2
cdr3_nt: TGTGCCAGCAGCCAAGCGTCCCGAGCGGGGGGTTCCTACGAGCAGTACTTC
cdr3_aa: CASSQASRAGGSYEQYF

j_call: TRBJ2-7
d_call: .
clone_size: .
v_call: TRBV6-1
cdr3_nt: TGTGCCAGCAATGGACAGCTATCCTCCTACGAGCAGTACTTC
cdr3_aa: CASNGQLSSYEQYF

j_call: TRBJ2-1
d_call: TRBD2
clone_size: .
v_call: TRBV5-1
cdr3_nt: TGCGCCAGCAGCTTGGCCCTGGCGGGGGTGGATGAGCAGTTCTTC
cdr3_aa: CASSLALAGVDEQFF

j_call: TRBJ1-6
d_call: TRBD1
clone_size: few
v_call: TRBV28
cdr3_nt: TGTGCCAGCAGTCTAGGACAGGGCCGTTATAATTCACCCCTCCACTTT
cdr3_aa: CASSLGQGRYNSPLHF

j_call: TRBJ2-1
d_call: .
clone_size: .
v_call: TRBV7-9
cdr3_nt: TGTTCCAGCAGCTTAGGAGTACCAGGGGACAATGAGCAGTTCTTC
cdr3_aa: CSSSLGVPGDNEQFF

j_call: TRBJ1-1
d_call: TRBD1
clone_size: .
v_call: TRBV7-2
cdr3_nt: TGTGCCAGCAGCCAACCCGGGACAGCGTTGAACACTGAAGCTTTCTTT
cdr3_aa: CASSQPGTALNTEAFF

j_call: TRBJ2-7
d_call: TRBD2
clone_size: .
v_call: TRBV6-1
cdr3_nt: TGTGCCAGCAGTGACCGGGTAGCGGGGGGAAGGTACGAGCAGTACTTC
cdr3_aa: CASSDRVAGGRYEQYF